This T cell receptor (beta chain) was observed in a study of CD8 T cells in Susac syndrome. Trimming left V 6 bases short and J 7 bases short, with 16 bases between. The germline CDR1 and CDR2 sequences are MNHNS and SASEGT. This CDR3 has 13 amino acids. Matching for age and sex applied to the controls, who were healthy donors. Reverse transcription of roughly 0.5 to 1 ug RNA used random hexamers. TCRdb fed the immunoSEQ multiplex PCR reads into MiXCR, producing one record per CDR3 protein. The sample consists of around 190,000 distinct CDR3 sequences, 85% to 95% of them appearing once. The chain recombines TRBV6-1 with TRBJ2-7; weak D call: TRBD2 (6 bases). Sequences were obtained from CD4+ T cells from PBMCs. This receptor was identified in a human donor in good health. This CDR3 reads CASSPGLRREQYV. The CDR3, as DNA: TGTGCCAGCAGCCCGGGACTCCGGCGGGAGCAGTACGTC.